This TCR beta chain is from a study of Graves' ophthalmopathy and Graves' hyperthyroidism. General observations from the study: The model forecast ophthalmopathy progression, reaching over 70% sensitivity and 72.22% specificity. Discrimination between ophthalmopathy and stable hyperthyroidism by a 13-signature model showed nearly 90% sensitivity and about 81% specificity.

Other autoimmune diseases, uncontrolled infections, pregnancy or lactation ruled patients out of participation. V dropped 6 bases and J dropped 2 bases, with 14 bases sitting between them. The germline gives CDR1 WNHNN, CDR2 SYGVQD (reference sequence). This CDR3 spans 14 amino acids. This clonotype was picked up a small number of times. Its antigen remains unknown. Amplifying from RNA transcripts, the study obtained TCR beta CDR3 regions. After a first-round RT-PCR with HTBI primers, a second-round multiplex PCR was run. Via MiXCR, TCRdb re-called the multiplex PCR reads, giving one row per CDR3 protein. The sample includes some 750,000 distinct CDR3 sequences, about 44% seen only once; the top ten take 40% to 45%.

The chain has TRBV10-1 and TRBJ2-7, with D hard to call. Sequenced: peripheral blood. The clonotype was recovered from an adult man with Graves' ophthalmopathy. The CDR3 nucleotides are TGCGCCAGCAGCCAAGATACAGAGGCCTACGAGCAGTACTTC. As protein: CASSQDTEAYEQYF.